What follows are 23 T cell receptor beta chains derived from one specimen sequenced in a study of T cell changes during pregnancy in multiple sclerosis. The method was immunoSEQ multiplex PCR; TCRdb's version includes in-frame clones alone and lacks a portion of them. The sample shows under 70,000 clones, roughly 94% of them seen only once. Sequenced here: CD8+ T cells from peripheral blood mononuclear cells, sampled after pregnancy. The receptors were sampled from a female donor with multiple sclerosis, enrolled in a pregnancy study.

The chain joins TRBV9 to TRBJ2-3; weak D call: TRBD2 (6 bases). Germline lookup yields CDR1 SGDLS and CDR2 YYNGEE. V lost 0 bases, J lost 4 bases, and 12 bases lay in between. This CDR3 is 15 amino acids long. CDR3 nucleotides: TGTGCCAGCAGCGTAGCGGGCGGGATGGCAGATACGCAGTATTTT. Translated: CASSVAGGMADTQYF.

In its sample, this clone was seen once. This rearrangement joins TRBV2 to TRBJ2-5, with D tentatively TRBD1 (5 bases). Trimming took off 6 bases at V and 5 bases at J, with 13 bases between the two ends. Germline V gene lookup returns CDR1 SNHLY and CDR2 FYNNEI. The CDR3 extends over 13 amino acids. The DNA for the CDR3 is TGTGCCAGCAGAGCAGGGTTGAGGGAGACCCAGTACTTC. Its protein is CASRAGLRETQYF. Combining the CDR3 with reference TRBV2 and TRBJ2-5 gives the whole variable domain EPEVTQTPSHQVTQMGQEVILRCVPISNHLYFYWYRQILGQKVEFLVSFYNNEISEKSEIFDDQFSVERPDGSNFTLKIRSTKLEDSAMYFCASRAGLRETQYFGPGTRLLVL.

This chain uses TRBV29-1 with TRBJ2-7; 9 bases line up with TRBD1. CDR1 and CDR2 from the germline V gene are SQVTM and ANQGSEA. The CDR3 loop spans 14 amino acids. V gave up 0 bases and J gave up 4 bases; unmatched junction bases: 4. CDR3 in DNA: TGCAGCGTTGAAGAGGACAGGGGAGGATACGAGCAGTACTTC. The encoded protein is CSVEEDRGGYEQYF.

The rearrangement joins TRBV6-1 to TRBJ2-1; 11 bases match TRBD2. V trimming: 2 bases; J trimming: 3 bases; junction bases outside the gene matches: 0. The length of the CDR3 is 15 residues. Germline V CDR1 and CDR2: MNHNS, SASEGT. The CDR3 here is CASSETSGSYNEQFF. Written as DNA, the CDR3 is TGTGCCAGCAGTGAAACTAGCGGGAGCTACAATGAGCAGTTCTTC.

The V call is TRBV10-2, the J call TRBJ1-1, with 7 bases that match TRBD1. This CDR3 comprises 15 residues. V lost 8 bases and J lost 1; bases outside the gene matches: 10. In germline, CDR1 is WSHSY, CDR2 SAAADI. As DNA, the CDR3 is TGCGCCAGCTTAGAACCCCAGGGGGAGAACACTGAAGCTTTCTTT. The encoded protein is CASLEPQGENTEAFF.

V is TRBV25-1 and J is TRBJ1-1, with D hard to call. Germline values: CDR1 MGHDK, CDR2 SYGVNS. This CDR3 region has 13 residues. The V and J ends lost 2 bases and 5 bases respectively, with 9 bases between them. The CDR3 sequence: CASSEGSGTEAFF. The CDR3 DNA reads TGTGCCAGCAGTGAAGGTTCGGGGACTGAAGCTTTCTTT.

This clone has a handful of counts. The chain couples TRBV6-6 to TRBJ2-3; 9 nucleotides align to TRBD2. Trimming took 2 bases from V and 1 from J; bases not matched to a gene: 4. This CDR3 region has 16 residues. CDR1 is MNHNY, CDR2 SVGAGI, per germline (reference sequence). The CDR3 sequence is CASSYERLAGTDTQYF. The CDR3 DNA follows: TGTGCCAGCAGTTACGAGCGACTAGCGGGCACAGATACGCAGTATTTT.

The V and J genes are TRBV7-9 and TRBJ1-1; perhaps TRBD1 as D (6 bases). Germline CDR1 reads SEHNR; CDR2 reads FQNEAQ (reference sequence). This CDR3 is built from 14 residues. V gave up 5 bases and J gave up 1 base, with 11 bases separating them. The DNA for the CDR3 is TGTGCCAGCAGCCAGGACAGTGGGAACACTGAAGCTTTCTTT. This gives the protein CASSQDSGNTEAFF.

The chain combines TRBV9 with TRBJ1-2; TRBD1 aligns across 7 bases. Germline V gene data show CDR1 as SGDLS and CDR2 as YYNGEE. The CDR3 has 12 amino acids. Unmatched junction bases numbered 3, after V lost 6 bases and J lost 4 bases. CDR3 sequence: CASKDRLYGYTF. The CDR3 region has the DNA TGTGCCAGCAAGGACAGGCTCTATGGCTACACCTTC.

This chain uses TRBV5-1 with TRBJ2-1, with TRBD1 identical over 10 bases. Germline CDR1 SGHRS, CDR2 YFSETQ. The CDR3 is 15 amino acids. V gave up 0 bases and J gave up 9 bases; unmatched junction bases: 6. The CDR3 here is CASSLAATGGREQFF. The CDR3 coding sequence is TGCGCCAGCAGCTTGGCCGCGACAGGGGGCCGTGAGCAGTTCTTC.

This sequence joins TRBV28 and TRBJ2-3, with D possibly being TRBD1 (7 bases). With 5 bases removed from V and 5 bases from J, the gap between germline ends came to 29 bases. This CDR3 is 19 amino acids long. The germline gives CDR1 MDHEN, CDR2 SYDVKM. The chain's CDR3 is CASSDRDRDPGGAGDTQYF. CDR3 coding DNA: TGTGCCAGCAGTGACCGGGACAGAGACCCAGGGGGAGCGGGAGATACGCAGTATTTT.

CDR3 coding DNA: TGTGCCAGCAGTGTGGCTAGCGGGTCCTACAATGAGCAGTTCTTC. Protein sequence: CASSVASGSYNEQFF. The chain employs TRBV6-1 and TRBJ2-1; 8 bases are a match to TRBD2. The CDR3 spans 15 residues. Germline V gene data show CDR1 as MNHNS and CDR2 as SASEGT. Germline trimming cut 4 bases from V and 1 base from J; bases unmatched to any gene: 3.

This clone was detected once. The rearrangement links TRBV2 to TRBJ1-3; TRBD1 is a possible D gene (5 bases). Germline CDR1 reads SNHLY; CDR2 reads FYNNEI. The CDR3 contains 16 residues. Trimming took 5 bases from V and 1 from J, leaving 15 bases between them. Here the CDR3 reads CASSWTSGASGNTIYF. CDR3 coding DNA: TGTGCCAGCAGTTGGACCTCTGGGGCATCTGGAAACACCATATATTTT.

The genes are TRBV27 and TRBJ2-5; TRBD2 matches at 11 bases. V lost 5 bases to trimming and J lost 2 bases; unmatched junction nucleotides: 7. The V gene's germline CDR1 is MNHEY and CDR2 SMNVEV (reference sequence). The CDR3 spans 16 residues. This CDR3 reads CASSRLAGGPQETQYF. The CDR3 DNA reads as TGTGCCAGCAGTAGGTTAGCGGGAGGGCCTCAAGAGACCCAGTACTTC.

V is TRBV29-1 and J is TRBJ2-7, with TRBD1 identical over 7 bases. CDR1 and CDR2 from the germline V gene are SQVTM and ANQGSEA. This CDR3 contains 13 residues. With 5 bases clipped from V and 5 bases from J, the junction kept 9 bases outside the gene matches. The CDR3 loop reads CSVSSTGPHEQYF. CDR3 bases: TGCAGCGTTTCGTCGACAGGGCCCCACGAGCAGTACTTC.

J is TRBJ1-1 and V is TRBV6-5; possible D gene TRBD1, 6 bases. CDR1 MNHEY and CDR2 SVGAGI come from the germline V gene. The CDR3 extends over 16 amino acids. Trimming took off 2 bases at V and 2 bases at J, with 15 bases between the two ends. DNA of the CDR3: TGTGCCAGCAGTTACCGTTGGGGGGGCGGAAACACTGAAGCTTTCTTT. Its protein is CASSYRWGGGNTEAFF.

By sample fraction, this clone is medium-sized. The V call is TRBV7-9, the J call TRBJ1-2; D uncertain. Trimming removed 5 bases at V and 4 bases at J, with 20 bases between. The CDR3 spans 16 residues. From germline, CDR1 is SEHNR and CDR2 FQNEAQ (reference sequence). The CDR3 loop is CASSDYRAPGGYGYTF. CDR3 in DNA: TGTGCCAGCAGCGACTACCGGGCCCCGGGTGGCTATGGCTACACCTTC.

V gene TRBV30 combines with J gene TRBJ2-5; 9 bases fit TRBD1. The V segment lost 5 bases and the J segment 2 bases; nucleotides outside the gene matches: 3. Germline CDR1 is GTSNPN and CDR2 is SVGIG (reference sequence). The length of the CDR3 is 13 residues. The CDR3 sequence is CAWGTGIQETQYF. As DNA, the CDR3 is TGTGCCTGGGGGACAGGGATTCAAGAGACCCAGTACTTC.

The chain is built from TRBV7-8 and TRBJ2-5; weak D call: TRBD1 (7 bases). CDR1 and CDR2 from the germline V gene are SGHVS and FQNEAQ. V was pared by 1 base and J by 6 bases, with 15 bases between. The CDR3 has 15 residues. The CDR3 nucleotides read TGTGCCAGCAGCTTAGGCTCAGGGGGGAGTAAGACCCAGTACTTC. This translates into CASSLGSGGSKTQYF.

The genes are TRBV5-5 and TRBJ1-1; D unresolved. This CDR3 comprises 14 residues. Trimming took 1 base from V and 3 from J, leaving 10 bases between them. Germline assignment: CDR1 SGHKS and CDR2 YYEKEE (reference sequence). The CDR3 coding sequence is TGTGCCAGCAGCTTGTTACGGGAGTACACTGAAGCTTTCTTT. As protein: CASSLLREYTEAFF.

The CDR3 DNA sequence: TGTGCCAGCAGCTTGGCCCCAGGGGAGAACACTGAAGCTTTCTTT. Translating gives CASSLAPGENTEAFF. The chain couples TRBV5-6 to TRBJ1-1, with a weak D call TRBD1 (6 bases). Germline V gene sequence: CDR1 SGHDT, CDR2 YYEEEE. The V gene lost 0 bases and the J gene lost 1 base, with 10 bases spanning the gap. The CDR3 is made up of 15 amino acids. Using reference TRBV5-6 and TRBJ1-1 for the parts outside the CDR3, the full variable domain is DAGVTQSPTHLIKTRGQQVTLRCSPKSGHDTVSWYQQALGQGPQFIFQYYEEEERQRGNFPDRFSGHQFPNYSSELNVNALLLGDSALYLCASSLAPGENTEAFFGQGTRLTVV.

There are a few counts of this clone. The CDR3 spells CASSDLQGAILEQYF. The CDR3 DNA reads TGTGCCAGCAGTGATTTACAGGGGGCGATCCTCGAGCAGTACTTC. The chain has TRBV6-1 and TRBJ2-7; 9 nucleotides align to TRBD1. The J segment lost 6 bases and the V segment lost 3 bases, leaving 9 bases of the junction unmatched. The CDR3 has 15 amino acids. Germline loops: CDR1 MNHNS, CDR2 SASEGT.

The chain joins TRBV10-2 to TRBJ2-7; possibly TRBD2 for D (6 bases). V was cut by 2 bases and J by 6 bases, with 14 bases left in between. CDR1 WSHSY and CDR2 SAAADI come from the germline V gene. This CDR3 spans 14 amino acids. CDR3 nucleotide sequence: TGCGCCAGCAGTGAGGCGGGACCTGGTACCGAGCAGTACTTC. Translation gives CASSEAGPGTEQYF.